What follows describes a single TCR beta chain. As yet, its antigen is unknown. In the same sample, other DNA sequences code for this CDR3. These data come from a study of OX40 agonist ivuxolimab in advanced cancers. Study information: An anti-OX40 (CD134) antibody with agonistic activity, ivuxolimab, was administered to patients.

Germline assignment: CDR1 KGHSH and CDR2 LQKENI. This CDR3 has 14 amino acids. Trimming stripped 3 bases from V and 4 bases from J, with 9 bases between. Whole-study results and caveats: Certain nonresponders additionally had low normalized T-cell clonal expansion.

Samples were taken at baseline and on day 1 of cycles 4 and 7. Method: immunoSEQ multiplex PCR; TCRdb's copy keeps in-frame clones and lacks some. The table shows roughly 70,000 clones, with less than 90% occurring only once. The chain couples TRBV18 to TRBJ2-2; the D gene could be TRBD1 or TRBD2 (5 bases each). The TCR originated in an adult with an advanced solid tumor such as melanoma, head and neck, liver or kidney cancer. The sample was CD4+ or CD8+ T cells sorted from blood, taken in a trial of the OX40 agonist ivuxolimab. The CDR3 loop is CASSPRGATGELFF. The CDR3, as DNA: TGTGCCAGCTCACCCCGGGGCGCCACCGGGGAGCTGTTTTTT. The full variable domain, in which reference TRBV18 and TRBJ2-2 provide the parts outside the CDR3, is NAGVMQNPRHLVRRRGQEARLRCSPMKGHSHVYWYRQLPEEGLKFMVYLQKENIIDESGMPKERFSAEFPKEGPSILRIQQVVRGDSAAYFCASSPRGATGELFFGEGSRLTVL.